The T cell receptor beta chain under discussion was sequenced for a study of blood T cell repertoires in COVID-19. Study information: T cells, B-cell-depleted T cells, or PBMCs provided the cDNA or gDNA that served as material.

TCRdb keeps only in-frame clones here, not all; method: immunoSEQ multiplex PCR. The table lists around 86,000 clones, about four fifths of them singletons. The V end lost 3 bases, the J end lost 3 bases, and 16 bases lay between the germline ends. The germline gives CDR1 SGHRS, CDR2 YFSETQ. The CDR3 contains 15 residues. The V gene is TRBV5-1, the J gene TRBJ2-7; D possibly corresponds to TRBD1 (6 bases). The receptor was derived from a human donor in a cohort sampled during active COVID-19. Sample: peripheral blood. The CDR3 region is CASSSSGTTRYEQYF. CDR3 nucleotide sequence: TGCGCCAGCAGCTCGTCGGGGACAACCCGCTACGAGCAGTACTTC.